The present entry profiles one T cell receptor beta chain with its context. The germline CDR1 and CDR2 sequences are SGHNT and YYREEE (reference sequence). V lost 3 bases, J lost 1 base, and 13 bases lay in between. The CDR3 consists of 16 residues. This specimen belongs to a study of shared clonotypes between healthy human individuals. The authors distributed each subset's genomic DNA evenly over several immunoSEQ plates. The data were produced by immunoSEQ multiplex PCR, yet TCRdb's version contains in-frame clones alone and is incomplete. Among around 990,000 clones listed, approximately 75% were seen once.

The TCR was taken from a man in his late teens or twenties in good health. Some clones in this sample may be carry-over from other donors' samples. This chain connects TRBV5-4 to TRBJ2-2, with D unclear. Sequencing was done on a sample of memory CD4+ T cells from PBMCs. Stated subset: CD45RA-negative fraction. The CDR3 region has the DNA TGTGCCAGCAGCTCCCGCGCCACCCGGAACACCGGGGAGCTGTTTTTT. Its translation is CASSSRATRNTGELFF.